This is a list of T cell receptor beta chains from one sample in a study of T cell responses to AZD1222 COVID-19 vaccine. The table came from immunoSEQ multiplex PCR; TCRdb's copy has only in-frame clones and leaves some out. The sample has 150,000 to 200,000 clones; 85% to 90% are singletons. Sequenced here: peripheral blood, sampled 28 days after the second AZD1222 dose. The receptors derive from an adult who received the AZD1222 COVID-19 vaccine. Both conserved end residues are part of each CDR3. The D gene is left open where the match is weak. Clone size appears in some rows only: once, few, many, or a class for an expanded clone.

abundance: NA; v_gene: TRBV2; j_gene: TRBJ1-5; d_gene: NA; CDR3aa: CASSPETGRNQPQHF; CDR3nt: TGTGCCAGCAGCCCTGAGACAGGTCGCAATCAGCCCCAGCATTTT
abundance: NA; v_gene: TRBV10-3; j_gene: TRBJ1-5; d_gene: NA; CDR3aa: CAIGEGKLSNQPQHF; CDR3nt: TGTGCCATCGGCGAGGGCAAACTAAGCAATCAGCCCCAGCATTTT
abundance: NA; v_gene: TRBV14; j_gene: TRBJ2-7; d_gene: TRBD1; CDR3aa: CASVKDRGRLWQYF; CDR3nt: TGTGCCAGCGTAAAGGACAGGGGGCGGCTTTGGCAGTACTTC
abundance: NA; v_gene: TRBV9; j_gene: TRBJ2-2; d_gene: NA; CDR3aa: CASSVNRVHTGELFF; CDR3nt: TGTGCCAGCAGCGTCAACAGGGTCCACACCGGGGAGCTGTTTTTT
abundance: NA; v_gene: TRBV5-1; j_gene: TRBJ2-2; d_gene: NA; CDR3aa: CASSLGGANTGELFF; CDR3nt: TGCGCCAGCAGCTTGGGTGGGGCTAACACCGGGGAGCTGTTTTTT
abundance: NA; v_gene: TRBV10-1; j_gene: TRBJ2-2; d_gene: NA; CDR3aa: CASSKTGWAGELFF; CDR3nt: TGCGCCAGCAGTAAAACCGGCTGGGCCGGGGAGCTGTTTTTT
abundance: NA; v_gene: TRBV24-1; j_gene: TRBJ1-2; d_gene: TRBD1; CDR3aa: CATSDLGQGANYGYTF; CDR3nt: TGTGCCACCAGTGATCTGGGACAGGGAGCTAACTATGGCTACACCTTC
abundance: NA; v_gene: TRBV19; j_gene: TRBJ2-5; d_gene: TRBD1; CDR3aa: CASSPRRQGRQETQYF; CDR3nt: TGTGCCAGTAGCCCGAGGAGACAGGGCCGCCAAGAGACCCAGTACTTC
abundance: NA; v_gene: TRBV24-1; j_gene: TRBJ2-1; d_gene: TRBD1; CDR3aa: CATSDRPDRGSYNEQFF; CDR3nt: TGTGCCACCAGTGACCGTCCGGACAGGGGCTCCTACAATGAGCAGTTCTTC
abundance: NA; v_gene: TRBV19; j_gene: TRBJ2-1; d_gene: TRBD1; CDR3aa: CASSRLGQQLYNEQFF; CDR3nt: TGTGCCAGTAGTAGACTGGGACAGCAACTATACAATGAGCAGTTCTTC
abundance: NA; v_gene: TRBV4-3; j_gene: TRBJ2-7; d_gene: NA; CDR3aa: CASSQDPGNNEQYF; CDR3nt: TGCGCCAGCAGCCAAGATCCAGGTAACAACGAGCAGTACTTC
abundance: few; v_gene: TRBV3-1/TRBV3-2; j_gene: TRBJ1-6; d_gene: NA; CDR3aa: CASSQEFRPLHF; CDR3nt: TGTGCCAGCAGCCAAGAATTCAGACCCCTCCACTTT
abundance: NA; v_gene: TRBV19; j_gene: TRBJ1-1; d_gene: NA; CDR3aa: CASSYGQNTEAFF; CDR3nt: TGTGCCAGTAGCTACGGACAAAACACTGAAGCTTTCTTT
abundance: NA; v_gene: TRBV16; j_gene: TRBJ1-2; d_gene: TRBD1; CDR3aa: CASSPTGGNGYTF; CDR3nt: TGTGCCAGCAGTCCTACAGGGGGAAATGGCTACACCTTC
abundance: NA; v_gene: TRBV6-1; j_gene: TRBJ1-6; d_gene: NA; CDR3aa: CASSQGRAYNSPLHF; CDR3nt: TGTGCCAGCAGTCAGGGTAGGGCCTATAATTCACCCCTCCACTTT
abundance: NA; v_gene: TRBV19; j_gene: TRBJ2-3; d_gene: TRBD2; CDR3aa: CASSMDWASGSTDTQYF; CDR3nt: TGTGCCAGTAGTATGGATTGGGCTAGCGGGAGCACAGATACGCAGTATTTT
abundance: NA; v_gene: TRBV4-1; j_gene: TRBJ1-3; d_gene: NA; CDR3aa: CASSQAASYGVNTIYF; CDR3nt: TGCGCCAGCAGCCAAGCGGCCTCGTACGGGGTAAACACCATATATTTT
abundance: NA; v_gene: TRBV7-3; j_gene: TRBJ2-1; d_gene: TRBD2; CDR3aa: CASSSNSGGASYNEQFF; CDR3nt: TGTGCCAGCAGCTCTAACTCCGGGGGGGCCTCCTACAATGAGCAGTTCTTC
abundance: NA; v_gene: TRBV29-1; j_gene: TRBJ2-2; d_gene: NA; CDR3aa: CSVVQKRTGVDTGELFF; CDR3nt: TGCAGCGTTGTTCAGAAGCGGACGGGGGTAGACACCGGGGAGCTGTTTTTT
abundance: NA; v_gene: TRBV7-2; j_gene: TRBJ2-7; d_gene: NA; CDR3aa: CASSLDEPEQYF; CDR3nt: TGTGCCAGCAGCTTAGACGAACCCGAGCAGTACTTC
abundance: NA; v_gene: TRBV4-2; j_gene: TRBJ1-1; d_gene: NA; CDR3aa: CASSQDPQGNEAFF; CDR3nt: TGTGCCAGCAGCCAAGATCCCCAGGGAAATGAAGCTTTCTTT
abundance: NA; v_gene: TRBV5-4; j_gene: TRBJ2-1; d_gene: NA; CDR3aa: CASSLEAGPFYNEQFF; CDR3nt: TGTGCCAGCAGCTTGGAAGCAGGTCCCTTCTACAATGAGCAGTTCTTC
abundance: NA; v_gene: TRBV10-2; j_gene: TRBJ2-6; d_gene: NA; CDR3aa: CASSEQGNGANVLTF; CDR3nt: TGCGCCAGCAGTGAGCAGGGGAATGGGGCCAACGTCCTGACTTTC
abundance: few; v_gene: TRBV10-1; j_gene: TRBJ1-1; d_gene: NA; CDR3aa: CASSEGDAKAFF; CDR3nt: TGCGCCAGCAGTGAGGGTGACGCTAAAGCTTTCTTT
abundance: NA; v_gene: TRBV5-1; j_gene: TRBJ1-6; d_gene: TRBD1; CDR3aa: CASSPDRWSSYNSPLHF; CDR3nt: TGCGCCAGCAGCCCGGACAGGTGGAGCTCCTATAATTCACCCCTCCACTTT
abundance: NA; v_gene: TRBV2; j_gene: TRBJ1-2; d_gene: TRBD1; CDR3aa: CASRAGTGANYGYTF; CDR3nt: TGTGCCAGCAGGGCCGGGACAGGGGCTAACTATGGCTACACCTTC
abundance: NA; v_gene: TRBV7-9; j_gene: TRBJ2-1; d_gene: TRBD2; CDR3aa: CASEFGGAIYNEQFF; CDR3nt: TGTGCCAGCGAATTCGGGGGGGCGATCTACAATGAGCAGTTCTTC
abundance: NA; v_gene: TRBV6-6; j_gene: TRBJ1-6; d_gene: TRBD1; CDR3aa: CASSYSTGDHSPLHF; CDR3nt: TGTGCCAGCAGTTACTCAACAGGGGACCATTCACCCCTCCACTTT
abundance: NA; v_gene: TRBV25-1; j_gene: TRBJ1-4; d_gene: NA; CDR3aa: CASSEMGAIGKLFF; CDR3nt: TGTGCCAGCAGTGAAATGGGGGCAATAGGAAAACTGTTTTTT
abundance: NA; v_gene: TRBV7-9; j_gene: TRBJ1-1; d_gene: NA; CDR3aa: CASSLLGTAVGEAFF; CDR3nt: TGTGCCAGCAGCTTACTGGGGACCGCCGTCGGTGAAGCTTTCTTT
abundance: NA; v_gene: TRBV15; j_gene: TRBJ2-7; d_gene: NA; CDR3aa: CATSRGGVAYEQYF; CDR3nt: TGTGCCACCAGCAGAGGGGGGGTGGCGTACGAGCAGTACTTC
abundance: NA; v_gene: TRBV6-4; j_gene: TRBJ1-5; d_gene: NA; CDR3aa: CARITLGTGRGNQPQHF; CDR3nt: TGTGCCAGAATCACATTGGGAACAGGACGGGGCAATCAGCCCCAGCATTTT
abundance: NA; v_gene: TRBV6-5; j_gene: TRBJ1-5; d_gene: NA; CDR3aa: CASKVRRQPQHF; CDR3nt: TGTGCCAGCAAGGTCAGGAGGCAGCCCCAGCATTTT
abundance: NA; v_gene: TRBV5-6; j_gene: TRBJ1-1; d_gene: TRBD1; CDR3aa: CASSIGTGSMNTEAFF; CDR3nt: TGTGCCAGCAGCATTGGGACAGGGTCCATGAACACTGAAGCTTTCTTT
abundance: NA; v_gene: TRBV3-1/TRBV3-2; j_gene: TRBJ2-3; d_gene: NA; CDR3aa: CASSQVGGPGNTQYF; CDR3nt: TGTGCCAGCAGCCAAGTCGGGGGGCCGGGAAATACGCAGTATTTT
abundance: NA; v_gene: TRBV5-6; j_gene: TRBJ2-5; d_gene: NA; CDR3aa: CASTPRGGRRSQETQYF; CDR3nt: TGTGCCAGCACCCCCAGAGGGGGGCGGAGGAGCCAAGAGACCCAGTACTTC
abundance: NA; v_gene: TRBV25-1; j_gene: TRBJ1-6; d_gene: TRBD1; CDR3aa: CASSSASGQPYNSPLHF; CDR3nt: TGTGCCAGCAGTTCTGCCTCGGGACAGCCTTATAATTCACCCCTCCACTTT
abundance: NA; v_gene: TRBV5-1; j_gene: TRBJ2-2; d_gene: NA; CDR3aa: CASSLDKSGELFF; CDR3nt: TGCGCCAGCAGCTTGGATAAGTCCGGGGAGCTGTTTTTT
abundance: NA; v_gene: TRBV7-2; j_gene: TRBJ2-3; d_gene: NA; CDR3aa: CASSAGRADTQYF; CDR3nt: TGTGCCAGCAGCGCGGGACGTGCAGATACGCAGTATTTT
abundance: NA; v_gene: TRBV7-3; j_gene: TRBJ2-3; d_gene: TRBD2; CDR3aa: CASSSSPGLTQYF; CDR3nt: TGTGCCAGCAGCTCCTCGCCGGGACTAACGCAGTATTTT
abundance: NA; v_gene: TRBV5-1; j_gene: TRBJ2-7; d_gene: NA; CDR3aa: CASSLGGGQGGSYEQYF; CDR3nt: TGCGCCAGCAGCTTGGGTGGCGGGCAGGGCGGCTCCTACGAGCAGTACTTC
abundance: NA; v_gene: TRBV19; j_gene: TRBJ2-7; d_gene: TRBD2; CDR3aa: CATSSGGAAGEQYF; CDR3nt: TGTGCCACCTCTAGCGGGGGAGCCGCCGGCGAGCAGTACTTC
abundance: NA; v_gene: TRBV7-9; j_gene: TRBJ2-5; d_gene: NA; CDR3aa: CASSPTAQETQYF; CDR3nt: TGTGCCAGCAGCCCCACAGCACAAGAGACCCAGTACTTC
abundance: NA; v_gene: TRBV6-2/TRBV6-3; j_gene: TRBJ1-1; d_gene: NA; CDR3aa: CASSTGGGTEAFF; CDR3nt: TGTGCCAGCAGTACCGGGGGAGGCACTGAAGCTTTCTTT
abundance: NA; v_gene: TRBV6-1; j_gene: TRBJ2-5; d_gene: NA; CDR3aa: CASSEVWQGTQYF; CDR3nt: TGTGCCAGCAGTGAAGTATGGCAGGGAACCCAGTACTTC
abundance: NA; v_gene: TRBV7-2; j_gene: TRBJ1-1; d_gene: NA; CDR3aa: CASSWGRGNTEAFF; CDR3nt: TGTGCCAGCAGCTGGGGCAGGGGGAACACTGAAGCTTTCTTT
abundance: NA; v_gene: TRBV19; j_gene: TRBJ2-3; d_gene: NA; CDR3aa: CASSTQTDTQYF; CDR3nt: TGTGCCAGTAGTACTCAAACAGATACGCAGTATTTT
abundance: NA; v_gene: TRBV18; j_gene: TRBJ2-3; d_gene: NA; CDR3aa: CASSAQGRTTDTQYF; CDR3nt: TGTGCCAGCTCAGCACAGGGAAGGACTACAGATACGCAGTATTTT
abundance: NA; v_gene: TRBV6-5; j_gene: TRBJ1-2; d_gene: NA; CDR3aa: CASSYGVGRYGYTF; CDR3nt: TGTGCCAGCAGTTATGGGGTTGGGAGGTATGGCTACACCTTC
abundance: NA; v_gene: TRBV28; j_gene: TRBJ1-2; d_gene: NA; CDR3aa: CASSSGVGSYGYTF; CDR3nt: TGTGCCAGCAGTTCAGGGGTAGGGTCATATGGCTACACCTTC
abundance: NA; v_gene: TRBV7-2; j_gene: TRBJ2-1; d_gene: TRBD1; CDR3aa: CASSRTTGVYDEQFF; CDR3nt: TGTGCCAGCAGCCGGACGACAGGGGTGTACGATGAGCAGTTCTTC
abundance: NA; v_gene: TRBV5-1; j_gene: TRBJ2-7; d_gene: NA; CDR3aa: CASSWSDSRYEQYF; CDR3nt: TGCGCCAGCAGCTGGTCCGACAGCCGCTACGAGCAGTACTTC
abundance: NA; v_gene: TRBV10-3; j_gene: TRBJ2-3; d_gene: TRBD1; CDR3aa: CAISVGRGPNTSTDTQYF; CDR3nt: TGTGCCATCAGTGTGGGCAGGGGGCCTAACACTAGCACAGATACGCAGTATTTT
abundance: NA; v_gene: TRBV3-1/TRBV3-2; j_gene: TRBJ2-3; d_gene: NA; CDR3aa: CASSPLATGTDTQYF; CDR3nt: TGTGCCAGCAGCCCTCTAGCTACAGGCACAGATACGCAGTATTTT